This record concerns one TCR beta chain sequence. Its target is not known. Here immunoSEQ multiplex PCR was the method, and the copy in TCRdb shows in-frame clones only, minus some. The sample has about 56,000 clones, about 80% seen once. The sample is drawn from a study of memory CD4+ T cells and cytomegalovirus serostatus. Study results and caveats: The CMV-associated TCR signature appears largely within the CD4+ memory repertoire.

Single viable CD3+CD4+CD8-CD45RO+ cells were sorted as the memory CD4+ T cells. The CDR3 runs 14 residues. CDR1 and CDR2 (germline): SGHTA, FQGTGA. Between the trimmed V and J ends, which lost 2 bases and 6 bases, there was a span of 11 bases. Sequencing was carried out using memory CD4+ T cells from blood. This clonotype was sampled from an adult in good health and CMV-seronegative. The chain links TRBV7-3 to TRBJ2-1, with a weak D call TRBD2 (6 bases). The CDR3 DNA sequence: TGTGCCAGCAGCTTAGGGGGGTCTGGCAATGAGCAGTTCTTC. Amino acids: CASSLGGSGNEQFF.